One sample yielded the 22 T cell receptor beta chains listed below, sequenced in a study of T cells after yellow fever vaccination. In TCRdb, the 5' RACE reads were re-called with MiXCR into one record per CDR3 protein. The table lists 400,000 to 450,000 distinct CDR3 sequences, over 15% of them singletons. The material sequenced was PBMCs, taken before the yellow fever booster vaccination. The receptors were gathered from a man between 18 and 35 years old who received the YFV17D yellow fever vaccine.

This clonotype was seen more than once but under ten times. The V and J genes are TRBV29-1 and TRBJ1-2; tentative D call: TRBD1 (6 bases). The germline CDR1 and CDR2 sequences are SQVTM and ANQGSEA. CDR3 size: 15 residues. V was trimmed by 4 bases and J by 0 bases, leaving 15 bases between them. This CDR3 reads CSVVWGAPANYGYTF. As DNA, the CDR3 is TGCAGCGTTGTTTGGGGGGCCCCGGCTAACTATGGCTACACCTTC.

The CDR3 DNA follows: TGTGCCAGCATTATGGCAGCTAACTATGGCTACACCTTC. Its protein product is CASIMAANYGYTF. This chain connects TRBV2 to TRBJ1-2; D gene uncertain. V was shortened by 7 bases and J by 0 bases, with 9 bases between the two germline ends. The CDR3 has 13 amino acids. The germline gives CDR1 SNHLY, CDR2 FYNNEI.

This clonotype was counted ten times or more. The gene calls are TRBV5-1 and TRBJ1-6; 7 nucleotides agree with TRBD1. This CDR3 has 16 amino acids. V trimming: 3 bases; J trimming: 7 bases; junction bases outside the gene matches: 10. CDR1 and CDR2 from the germline V gene are SGHRS and YFSETQ. CDR3 amino acids: CASSSQGDIRNSPLHF. The DNA of the CDR3 is TGCGCCAGCAGCTCGCAGGGGGACATAAGAAATTCACCCCTCCACTTT. Variable domain in full (rest from reference TRBV5-1 and TRBJ1-6): KAGVTQTPRYLIKTRGQQVTLSCSPISGHRSVSWYQQTPGQGLQFLFEYFSETQRNKGNFPGRFSGRQFSNSRSEMNVSTLELGDSALYLCASSSQGDIRNSPLHFGNGTRLTVT.

Concerning this clonotype: A junction end diverges from the germline sequence, so it may reflect a read error. J is TRBJ2-6 and V is TRBV19; TRBD1 is a possible D gene (5 bases). This CDR3 is 16 amino acids long. Germline lookup yields CDR1 LNHDA and CDR2 SQIVND (reference sequence). CDR3 in amino acids: CASSEQSSSGANFLTF. The CDR3 DNA is TGTGCCAGTAGTGAACAGAGCAGCTCTGGGGCCAACTTCCTGACTTTC.

The chain uses TRBV6-2 or TRBV6-3 and TRBJ2-2, with a possible D match to TRBD2 (6 bases). The V end was cut by 2 bases, the J end by 1 base, with 11 bases between. Looked up from germline, CDR1 is MNHEY and CDR2 is SVGEGT. This CDR3 contains 16 residues. The DNA of the CDR3 is TGTGCCAGCAGTTACAATAGGCGGGGGAACACCGGGGAGCTGTTTTTT. Translating it yields CASSYNRRGNTGELFF.

DNA of the CDR3: TGTGCCAGCAGCCCCCACGACAGGGCCCCTTCCTATGGCTACACCTTC. Its translation is CASSPHDRAPSYGYTF. This chain links TRBV7-9 with TRBJ1-2; 7 nucleotides agree with TRBD1. Per germline, CDR1 SEHNR and CDR2 FQNEAQ (reference sequence). The CDR3 has 16 amino acids. J lost 4 bases, V lost 5 bases, and 13 bases had no gene match.

This clonotype was seen a few times. The chain is built from TRBV4-2 and TRBJ1-1, with D perhaps TRBD1 (5 bases). The CDR3 spans 12 residues. Trimming took 1 base from V and 9 from J, leaving 9 bases between them. Germline assignment: CDR1 LGHNA and CDR2 YNFKEQ. DNA of the CDR3: TGTGCCAGCAGCCAAGTGCAGGGAAAAGCTTTCTTT. Its protein is CASSQVQGKAFF.

This clonotype came up once. This sequence joins TRBV18 and TRBJ2-2; D gene uncertain. V was trimmed by 2 bases and J by 8 bases, leaving 9 bases between them. This CDR3 contains 13 residues. In germline, CDR1 is KGHSH, CDR2 LQKENI. CDR3 bases: TGTGCCAGCTCACCATCACAAGGAGGGGAGCTGTTTTTT. This encodes CASSPSQGGELFF.

This clonotype was observed many times. The chain couples TRBV4-3 to TRBJ2-3, with 8 bases lining up with TRBD1. The CDR3 spans 15 residues. Germline CDR1 reads LGHNA; CDR2 reads YSLEER. With 1 base clipped from V and 3 bases from J, the junction kept 3 bases outside the gene matches. The CDR3 sequence: CASSQGTGRTDTQYF. CDR3 DNA sequence: TGCGCCAGCAGCCAAGGGACAGGGCGGACAGATACGCAGTATTTT.

This clonotype was counted ten times or more. The V and J genes are TRBV29-1 and TRBJ2-3, with D hard to call. The germline V gene encodes CDR1 SQVTM and CDR2 ANQGSEA. V lost 4 bases and J lost 2, with 10 bases in between. This CDR3 spans 13 amino acids. The CDR3 protein is CSVAPRLTDTQYF. Written as DNA, the CDR3 is TGCAGCGTTGCCCCCAGACTCACAGATACGCAGTATTTT.

This clonotype came up a few times. This rearrangement joins TRBV6-5 to TRBJ1-5; perhaps TRBD1 as D (6 bases). Germline-derived CDR1 and CDR2 are MNHEY and SVGAGI. V was trimmed by 6 bases and J by 6 bases, leaving 15 bases between them. The CDR3 spans 14 residues. CDR3 region: CASRAGVVGQPQHF. The CDR3 region has the DNA TGTGCCAGCAGGGCAGGGGTTGTCGGTCAGCCCCAGCATTTT.

This clonotype was counted a few times. The chain combines TRBV10-3 with TRBJ2-7, with 8 bases matching TRBD2. Trimming at V came to 4 bases and at J to 3 bases, leaving 8 bases not matched to a gene. Germline-derived CDR1 and CDR2 are ENHRY and SYGVKD. The CDR3 consists of 15 residues. CDR3 amino acids: CAISGAGGSLYEQYV. The DNA for the CDR3 is TGTGCCATCAGTGGGGCGGGGGGTTCCCTCTACGAGCAGTACGTC.

This clonotype was seen ten or more times. CDR3 residues: CASSTTSGGANEQFF. The CDR3, as DNA: TGTGCCAGCAGTACAACTAGCGGGGGGGCTAATGAGCAGTTCTTC. The rearrangement joins TRBV27 to TRBJ2-1; TRBD2 aligns across 13 bases. The length of the CDR3 is 15 residues. Germline lookup yields CDR1 MNHEY and CDR2 SMNVEV (reference sequence). J gave up 7 bases and V 5 bases, and 5 bases lay outside the gene matches.

This clonotype was seen a handful of times. The chain couples TRBV7-9 to TRBJ2-5; D may be TRBD1 or TRBD2 (6 bases each). The CDR3 loop spans 16 amino acids. The germline gives CDR1 SEHNR, CDR2 FQNEAQ (reference sequence). The V end lost 1 base, the J end lost 5 bases, and 17 bases lay between the germline ends. In DNA form, the CDR3 reads TGTGCCAGCAGCTTAGGCGGGACAACCGACGGGGAGACCCAGTACTTC. It yields the protein CASSLGGTTDGETQYF.

In its sample, this clonotype was seen a few times. The chain uses TRBV7-2 and TRBJ2-3; maybe TRBD2 (6 bases). V was trimmed by 5 bases and J by 8 bases, leaving 14 bases between them. The CDR3 is 13 amino acids. CDR1 and CDR2 from the germline V gene are SGHTA and FQGNSA. The CDR3 spells CASSNGGTGTQYF. In DNA, the CDR3 is TGTGCCAGCAGCAACGGGGGTACGGGTACGCAGTATTTT.

The chain carries TRBV5-1 and TRBJ1-2; 9 nucleotides line up with TRBD1. The germline V gene encodes CDR1 SGHRS and CDR2 YFSETQ. CDR3 length: 14 residues. Germline trimming cut 4 bases from V and 6 bases from J; bases unmatched to any gene: 7. The CDR3 loop reads CASSVRDRVDGYTF. Here the CDR3 DNA reads TGCGCCAGCAGCGTCCGGGACAGGGTCGATGGCTACACCTTC.

In this sample, this clonotype turned up a few times. The chain recombines TRBV12-3 or TRBV12-4 with TRBJ1-1, with TRBD1 as a possible D gene (5 bases). The CDR3 runs 13 residues. V dropped 6 bases and J dropped 3 bases, with 11 bases sitting between them. CDR3 in DNA: TGTGCCAGCAGCCCCGGGACTTACACTGAAGCTTTCTTT. Its protein product is CASSPGTYTEAFF.

A few counts support this clonotype. The chain links TRBV4-3 to TRBJ2-7; weak D call: TRBD1 (5 bases). V was pared by 1 base and J by 4 bases, with 11 bases between. CDR1 and CDR2 from the germline V gene are LGHNA and YSLEER. The CDR3 contains 14 residues. CDR3 loop: CASSQVPGKYEQYF. As DNA, the CDR3 is TGCGCCAGCAGCCAAGTGCCAGGGAAATACGAGCAGTACTTC.

The rearrangement links TRBV5-1 to TRBJ2-7; the D is unclear. The germline V gene has CDR1 SGHRS and CDR2 YFSETQ. Trimming left V 1 base short and J 0 bases short, with 11 bases between. The CDR3 has 15 residues. The CDR3 is CASSLPQTDSYEQYF. The CDR3 DNA follows: TGCGCCAGCAGCTTGCCCCAGACGGACTCCTACGAGCAGTACTTC.

There are a few counts of this clonotype. The chain couples TRBV12-3 or TRBV12-4 to TRBJ2-2, with D unresolved. Trimming took off 3 bases at V and 4 bases at J, with 6 bases between the two ends. The CDR3 spans 13 residues. CDR3 DNA: TGTGCCAGCAGTTTCGACGGCACCGGGGAGCTGTTTTTT. Its protein is CASSFDGTGELFF.

Only a few counts were recorded for this clonotype. This chain uses TRBV27 with TRBJ1-6; D might be TRBD1 (6 bases). The V gene's germline CDR1 is MNHEY and CDR2 SMNVEV (reference sequence). The CDR3 length is 15 residues. V lost 5 bases and J lost 9, with 17 bases in between. The CDR3 DNA follows: TGTGCCAGCAGTACCCACAGGGAGCCGAGTTCACCCCTCCACTTT. Its protein is CASSTHREPSSPLHF.

The chain couples TRBV5-5 to TRBJ1-5; TRBD1 matches 7 bases. The germline gives CDR1 SGHKS, CDR2 YYEKEE (reference sequence). The CDR3 is made up of 15 amino acids. Trimming took 4 bases from V and 1 from J; bases not matched to a gene: 5. The CDR3 is CASSTTGNSNQPQHF. Here the CDR3 DNA reads TGTGCCAGCAGCACGACAGGGAACAGCAATCAGCCCCAGCATTTT.